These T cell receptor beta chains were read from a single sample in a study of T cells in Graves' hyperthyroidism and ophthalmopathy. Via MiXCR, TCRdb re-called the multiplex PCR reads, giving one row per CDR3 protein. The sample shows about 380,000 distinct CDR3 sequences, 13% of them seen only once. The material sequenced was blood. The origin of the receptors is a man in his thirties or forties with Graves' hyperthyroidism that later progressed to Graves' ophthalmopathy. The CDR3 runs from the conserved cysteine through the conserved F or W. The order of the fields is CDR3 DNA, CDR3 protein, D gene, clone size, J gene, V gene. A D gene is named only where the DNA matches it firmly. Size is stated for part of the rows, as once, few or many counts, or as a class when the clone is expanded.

CDR3 DNA: TGTGCCAGCAGCTTAGGACTAGCGGGGCCTAGTGATACGCAGTATTTT
CDR3 protein: CASSLGLAGPSDTQYF
D gene: TRBD2
clone size: many
J gene: TRBJ2-3
V gene: TRBV11-2

CDR3 DNA: TGCAGTGCTGCTTCTACTGGGACAGGCCGGCAGCATTTT
CDR3 protein: CSAASTGTGRQHF
D gene: TRBD1
clone size: many
J gene: TRBJ1-5
V gene: TRBV20-1

CDR3 DNA: TGTGCCAGCAGTTATTCCCACCCGCCGGCTGCCACAGATACGCAGTATTTT
CDR3 protein: CASSYSHPPAATDTQYF
D gene: .
clone size: few
J gene: TRBJ2-3
V gene: TRBV6-9

CDR3 DNA: TGCAGCGTATGCCGGGACAGGCATTGCTACGAGCAGTACTTC
CDR3 protein: CSVCRDRHCYEQYF
D gene: TRBD1
clone size: few
J gene: TRBJ2-7
V gene: TRBV29-1

CDR3 DNA: TGTGCCACCAGTGACCGTTCCCGGGGGCAAAACACCGGGGAGCTGTTTTTT
CDR3 protein: CATSDRSRGQNTGELFF
D gene: .
clone size: .
J gene: TRBJ2-2
V gene: TRBV24-1

CDR3 DNA: TGCAGTGCTACCCGACCACCTGGAACTGAAGCTTTCTTT
CDR3 protein: CSATRPPGTEAFF
D gene: .
clone size: few
J gene: TRBJ1-1
V gene: TRBV20-1

CDR3 DNA: TGCAGTGCTAGACTGGCCCTAACCTATGATTCACCCCTCCACTTT
CDR3 protein: CSARLALTYDSPLHF
D gene: .
clone size: .
J gene: TRBJ1-6
V gene: TRBV20-1

CDR3 DNA: TGTGCCAGTAGTATAACAGTGTACAATGAGCAGTTCTTC
CDR3 protein: CASSITVYNEQFF
D gene: .
clone size: .
J gene: TRBJ2-1
V gene: TRBV19

CDR3 DNA: TGTGCCAGCAGGTCCCAGGGACCTTGGGGCTACACCTTC
CDR3 protein: CASRSQGPWGYTF
D gene: .
clone size: .
J gene: TRBJ1-2
V gene: TRBV28

CDR3 DNA: TGTGCCAGCAACCTCGGGGCGGAAAACACCGGGGAGCTGTTTTTT
CDR3 protein: CASNLGAENTGELFF
D gene: .
clone size: many
J gene: TRBJ2-2
V gene: TRBV7-9